Listed here are 15 T cell receptor beta chains from one sample, sequenced in a study of T cells expressing NK-cell markers. TCRdb re-analyzed the 5' RACE reads; it lists each CDR3 protein once, without DNA. This repertoire includes about 410,000 distinct CDR3 sequences. Sequenced material: blood T cells: a sorted CD56 or NKG2C T cell subset, CD4+ or CD8+ T cells, or bulk PBMC T cells (not recorded which). These receptors came from a woman aged 50 to 60 in good health.

The chain links TRBV29-1 to TRBJ2-2; the D call of TRBD1 rests on TCRdb alone, since no DNA is present to check it. Germline assignment: CDR1 SQVTM and CDR2 ANQGSEA. CDR3 length: 14 residues. This chain's CDR3 is CSVRGQAGTGELFF.

V and J are TRBV25-1 and TRBJ2-3. Per the germline V gene, CDR1 is MGHDK and CDR2 is SYGVNS. This CDR3 is 15 amino acids long. CDR3 region: CASSERSNVGDTQYF.

The chain has TRBV11-2 and TRBJ2-3; there is no DNA to check the TCRdb D call of TRBD1. Per the germline V gene, CDR1 is SGHAT and CDR2 is FQNNGV. The CDR3 totals 16 residues. CDR3 region: CASSLGGDQDTDTQYF.

The rearrangement links TRBV24-1 to TRBJ2-2. Germline CDR1 KGHDR, CDR2 SFDVKD. This CDR3 is built from 14 residues. The CDR3 is CATSQWMGTGELFF.

The rearrangement links TRBV6-1 to TRBJ1-4. Germline-derived CDR1 and CDR2 are MNHNS and SASEGT. There are 15 residues in the CDR3. CDR3 in amino acids: CATGLLTLNNEKLFF.

The V and J genes are TRBV27 and TRBJ1-2; TCRdb reports TRBD1, a call that lacks DNA to check it against. The germline V gene has CDR1 MNHEY and CDR2 SMNVEV (reference sequence). The CDR3 spans 15 residues. CDR3 sequence: CASSRQGGSLWSYTF.

The V and J genes are TRBV4-1 and TRBJ2-7. The CDR3 sequence is 14 residues long. The germline CDR1 and CDR2 sequences are MGHRA and YSYEKL. The CDR3 protein is CASSQLTRLNEQYF.

The chain recombines TRBV12-5 with TRBJ2-5; TCRdb reports TRBD1, a call that lacks DNA to check it against. The CDR3 extends over 12 amino acids. The germline V gene has CDR1 LGHNT and CDR2 FRNRAP. The CDR3 sequence: CASGLDRGVQYF.

The V gene is TRBV12-3 or TRBV12-4, the J gene TRBJ1-1; the D call from TCRdb, TRBD1, cannot be confirmed without DNA. This CDR3 region has 13 residues. The CDR3 spells CASGWDTTTGAFF.

CDR3 residues: CASSDFRSGLGTQYF. The chain recombines TRBV10-1 with TRBJ2-3; TCRdb reports TRBD2, a call that lacks DNA to check it against. This CDR3 has 15 residues. From germline, CDR1 is WNHNN and CDR2 SYGVQD (reference sequence).

The chain uses TRBV3-1 and TRBJ2-1; checking the TCRdb D call of TRBD2 is not possible without DNA. This CDR3 has 13 residues. Germline V CDR1 and CDR2: LGHDT, YNNKEL (reference sequence). The CDR3 spells CASGLAAQTEQFF.

J is TRBJ2-5 and V is TRBV6-5. Germline V CDR1 and CDR2: MNHEY, SVGAGI. The CDR3 is 15 residues long. CDR3 residues: CASSYSRVGQETQYF.

The chain carries TRBV16 and TRBJ1-5; TCRdb names TRBD1, which stays unverified in the absence of DNA. The CDR3 sequence is 15 residues long. The germline CDR1 and CDR2 sequences are KGHSY and FQNENV. The CDR3 protein is CASSLTEGANQPQHF.

This chain uses TRBV3-1 with TRBJ2-2; TCRdb reports TRBD1, a call that lacks DNA to check it against. CDR3 length equals 16 residues. Germline-derived CDR1 and CDR2 are LGHDT and YNNKEL (reference sequence). The CDR3 loop is CASSNPRGRDTGELFF.

The chain uses TRBV7-9 and TRBJ2-1; TCRdb names TRBD1, which stays unverified in the absence of DNA. The CDR3 is 15 amino acids. The germline CDR1 and CDR2 sequences are SEHNR and FQNEAQ (reference sequence). This CDR3 is CASSQGRQSGNEQFF.